These 28 T cell receptor beta chains were all obtained from the same sample, sequenced in a study of blood T cells in healthy people across ages. The authors ran a second PCR of about 6 to 12 cycles using a sample-barcoded 5' primer and a J-beta primer mix. TCRdb re-called the 5' RACE reads through MiXCR, storing one row per CDR3 protein. The sample lists fewer than 1,000,000 distinct CDR3 sequences; 35% to 60% were seen once. Sequenced: blood. These receptors were obtained from a man older than 75 in good health.

This clonotype was picked up a small number of times. The rearrangement links TRBV28 to TRBJ2-7; D gene ambiguous. The CDR3 is made up of 12 amino acids. V dropped 4 bases and J dropped 3 bases, with 7 bases sitting between them. Per the germline V gene, CDR1 is MDHEN and CDR2 is SYDVKM. Here the CDR3 DNA reads TGTGCCAGCAGTTCCCAGATCTACGAGCAGTACTTC. Translation: CASSSQIYEQYF.

The chain couples TRBV12-3 or TRBV12-4 to TRBJ2-5, with D possibly being TRBD1 or TRBD2 (5 bases each). The CDR3 has 15 amino acids. V lost 3 bases and J lost 5, with 16 bases in between. Here the CDR3 reads CASSLSREWGETQYF. CDR3 DNA: TGTGCCAGCAGTTTGAGTAGGGAGTGGGGGGAGACCCAGTACTTC.

This clonotype was seen more than once but under ten times. The chain is built from TRBV28 and TRBJ2-3; weak D call: TRBD2 (5 bases). Germline-derived CDR1 and CDR2 are MDHEN and SYDVKM. V was pared by 4 bases and J by 0 bases, with 8 bases between. CDR3 length equals 14 residues. CDR3 loop: CASSSAGSTDTQYF. DNA of the CDR3: TGTGCCAGCAGTTCGGCGGGCAGCACAGATACGCAGTATTTT.

There are a few counts of this clonotype. The V call is TRBV7-2, the J call TRBJ2-5; no clear D gene. V was clipped by 5 bases and J by 4 bases, with 11 bases between them. This CDR3 region has 13 residues. Germline V gene sequence: CDR1 SGHTA, CDR2 FQGNSA. The CDR3 protein is CASSVSDGETQYF. Written as DNA, the CDR3 is TGTGCCAGCAGCGTATCGGACGGAGAGACCCAGTACTTC.

The genes are TRBV3-1 and TRBJ2-1, with 10 bases aligning to TRBD2. The J segment lost 5 bases and the V segment lost 2 bases, leaving 6 bases of the junction unmatched. Germline CDR1 and CDR2: LGHDT and YNNKEL (reference sequence). The CDR3 is 16 residues long. In DNA, the CDR3 is TGTGCCAGCAGCCAAACGGCTAGCGGGAGCAACAATGAGCAGTTCTTC. As protein: CASSQTASGSNNEQFF.

Notes on this clonotype: Possible read error: a much larger clone is one base away. The J gene is TRBJ2-5, the V gene TRBV3-1, with D perhaps matching TRBD2 (5 bases). The CDR3 has 17 amino acids. Germline CDR1 LGHDT, CDR2 YNNKEL (reference sequence). V was shortened by 0 bases and J by 0 bases, with 14 bases between the two germline ends. The CDR3: CASSQEDEGRYQETQYF. As DNA, the CDR3 is TGTGCCAGCAGCCAAGAAGACGAGGGTAGGTACCAAGAGACCCAGTACTTC.

This clonotype was counted between two and nine times. CDR3 DNA: TGCAGCGTTGAAACGTCTAGCACAGATACGCAGTATTTT. Encoded protein: CSVETSSTDTQYF. The gene calls are TRBV29-1 and TRBJ2-3; D not resolved. The CDR3 is 13 residues long. The V gene lost 2 bases and the J gene lost 0 bases, with 6 bases spanning the gap. CDR1 is SQVTM, CDR2 ANQGSEA, per germline.

The chain combines TRBV7-8 with TRBJ2-7, with 7 bases that match TRBD1. Germline CDR1 reads SGHVS; CDR2 reads FQNEAQ. The junction had 13 bases not matched to a gene; V was cut back by 4 bases and J by 4 bases. The CDR3 covers 16 residues. The CDR3 DNA reads as TGTGCCAGCAGCTGGCAACAGGGGCCCAAGGGGTACGAGCAGTACTTC. Residues: CASSWQQGPKGYEQYF.

This clonotype was observed once. The rearrangement uses TRBV7-2 and TRBJ2-7, with D tentatively TRBD2 (5 bases). The CDR3 has 15 residues. V was trimmed by 4 bases and J by 1 base, leaving 14 bases between them. Germline assignment: CDR1 SGHTA and CDR2 FQGNSA. This chain's CDR3 is CASSSSGLLSYEQYF. CDR3 coding DNA: TGTGCCAGCAGCTCATCCGGACTGTTGTCCTACGAGCAGTACTTC.

This chain's CDR3 is CASSPLGQSDEQFF. CDR3 in DNA: TGCGCCAGCAGCCCACTCGGACAGTCCGATGAGCAGTTCTTC. The gene calls are TRBV5-1 and TRBJ2-1; maybe TRBD1 (6 bases). CDR1 SGHRS and CDR2 YFSETQ come from the germline V gene. This CDR3 has 14 residues. V gave up 4 bases and J gave up 8 bases, with 16 bases separating them.

This clonotype was recorded many times. CDR3 DNA: TGTGCCAGCAGTTACGACGGGGACAGAAGCTCCTACGAGCAGTACTTC. Its protein is CASSYDGDRSSYEQYF. The rearrangement links TRBV6-5 to TRBJ2-7; 7 positions match TRBD1. J lost 0 bases, V lost 2 bases, and 7 bases had no gene match. The CDR3 is 16 residues long. In germline, CDR1 is MNHEY, CDR2 SVGAGI.

Comments on this clonotype: Since a much larger clone is just one base distant, this may be a read error. This sequence joins TRBV4-2 and TRBJ2-4, with a tentative D call TRBD1 (6 bases). The end of the DNA is better explained by TRBJ2-5, so the J call may be wrong. The CDR3 is 15 amino acids. CDR1 and CDR2 from the germline V gene are LGHNA and YNFKEQ. CDR3 residues: CAGSQATDRKETQYF. The CDR3 nucleotides read TGTGCCGGCAGCCAAGCGACCGACAGGAAAGAGACCCAGTACTTC.

This rearrangement joins TRBV5-6 to TRBJ2-1, with a weak D call TRBD1 (5 bases). Germline assignment: CDR1 SGHDT and CDR2 YYEEEE. Trimming removed 4 bases from V and 4 bases from J, with 15 bases in between. The CDR3 length is 15 residues. This chain's CDR3 is CASSRPRVVYNEQFF. The CDR3 DNA sequence: TGTGCCAGCAGCCGCCCCAGGGTAGTATACAATGAGCAGTTCTTC.

The genes are TRBV6-6 and TRBJ2-5, with D perhaps being TRBD1 or TRBD2 (5 bases each). The DNA end favors TRBJ2-7, so the J call may be wrong. This CDR3 region has 12 residues. Germline loops: CDR1 MNHNY, CDR2 SVGAGI (reference sequence). DNA for the CDR3: TGTGCCAGCAGTAGGATGGGGGACGAGCAGTACTTC. As protein: CASSRMGDEQYF.

This clonotype was found once. The chain uses TRBV9 and TRBJ2-7; 14 bases agree with TRBD2. Germline assignment: CDR1 SGDLS and CDR2 YYNGEE. After removal of 4 bases from V and 3 bases from J, the junction contained 6 bases not matched to a gene. CDR3 length equals 16 residues. The CDR3 DNA follows: TGTGCCAGCAGCACAGGGACTAGCGGGAGAAACTACGAGCAGTACTTC. Its protein is CASSTGTSGRNYEQYF.

The V and J genes are TRBV21-1 and TRBJ2-2; TRBD1, the D gene given by the table, was not confirmed from the DNA. TRBV21-1 is a documented pseudogene. CDR3 length: 16 residues. This chain's CDR3 is CASSNSIRQYTGELFF. CDR3 DNA: TGTGCCAGCAGCAACTCCATTAGACAGTACACCGGGGAGCTGTTTTTT.

CDR3 sequence: CASTWDSQREAFF. DNA of the CDR3: TGTGCCTCGACCTGGGACAGCCAGCGAGAAGCTTTCTTT. V is TRBV30 and J is TRBJ1-1, with TRBD1 matching over 7 bases. The CDR3 covers 13 residues. Germline CDR1 reads GTSNPN; CDR2 reads SVGIG (reference sequence). The junction had 13 bases not matched to a gene; V was cut back by 7 bases and J by 8 bases.

The chain employs TRBV6-6 and TRBJ2-1; D is undetermined. This CDR3 contains 14 residues. CDR1 MNHNY and CDR2 SVGAGI come from the germline V gene (reference sequence). Trimming left V 6 bases short and J 3 bases short, with 12 bases between. DNA of the CDR3: TGTGCCAGCAGCCCCACCCGAGTCTACAATGAGCAGTTCTTC. Encoded protein: CASSPTRVYNEQFF.

As regards this clonotype: This may be a read error, as it is one base from a much larger clone. The genes are TRBV28 and TRBJ2-7; D not resolved. The CDR3 covers 13 residues. Germline V gene lookup returns CDR1 MDHEN and CDR2 SYDVKM. CDR3 nucleotides: TGTGCCAGCAGTCTCCAGAGCTCCTACGTGCAGTACTTC. Its translation: CASSLQSSYVQYF. The whole variable domain, filled in from reference TRBV28 and TRBJ2-7, reads DVKVTQSSRYLVKRTGEKVFLECVQDMDHENMFWYRQDPGLGLRLIYFSYDVKMKEKGDIPEGYSVSREKKERFSLILESASTNQTSMYLCASSLQSSYVQYFGPGTRLTVT.

The genes are TRBV6-2 or TRBV6-3 and TRBJ2-1; 9 positions agree with TRBD2. The J call may be in error: the DNA end matches TRBJ2-7 better. From germline, CDR1 is MNHEY and CDR2 SVGEGT. The CDR3 sequence is 18 residues long. The CDR3 reads CASSYSGVAGVWYNEQYF. The CDR3 nucleotides are TGTGCCAGCAGTTACTCGGGGGTAGCGGGAGTTTGGTACAATGAGCAGTACTTC.

The rearrangement uses TRBV19 and TRBJ1-5; D gene unclear. Germline V gene lookup returns CDR1 LNHDA and CDR2 SQIVND (reference sequence). CDR3 size: 14 residues. V was clipped by 3 bases and J by 5 bases, with 11 bases between them. The chain's CDR3 is CASSMGELHQPQHF. CDR3 DNA sequence: TGTGCCAGTAGTATGGGCGAATTGCATCAGCCCCAGCATTTT.

V is TRBV12-3 or TRBV12-4 and J is TRBJ2-5; 9 bases agree with TRBD1. The CDR3 sequence is 14 residues long. The ends lost 7 bases at V and 11 bases at J; junction bases unmatched: 14. The CDR3 sequence is CASNRDRALGEQYF. The CDR3 DNA reads as TGTGCCAGCAATAGGGACAGGGCCCTGGGGGAGCAGTACTTC.

This chain connects TRBV6-5 to TRBJ2-1, with D tentatively TRBD2 (6 bases). The V gene lost 0 bases and the J gene lost 7 bases, with 13 bases spanning the gap. The germline V gene encodes CDR1 MNHEY and CDR2 SVGAGI. This CDR3 is built from 15 residues. The CDR3 is CASSYSAGSHNEQFF. CDR3 coding DNA: TGTGCCAGCAGTTACTCAGCCGGGAGCCATAATGAGCAGTTCTTC.

J is TRBJ2-7 and V is TRBV20-1, with D unclear. This CDR3 comprises 10 residues. With 5 bases removed from V and 6 bases from J, the gap between germline ends came to 8 bases. Germline V gene sequence: CDR1 DFQATT, CDR2 SNEGSKA (reference sequence). In DNA form, the CDR3 reads TGCAGTGCTGGGTCCCGCGAGCAGTACTTC. Amino acids: CSAGSREQYF.

This sequence joins TRBV27 and TRBJ2-7; 7 bases agree with TRBD1. Germline V CDR1 and CDR2: MNHEY, SMNVEV (reference sequence). V lost 6 bases, J lost 4 bases, and 12 bases stayed unmatched. The CDR3 spans 15 residues. For the CDR3, the DNA is TGTGCCAGCAGCCCCCTGGGACAGAATGAATACGAGCAGTACTTC. It yields the protein CASSPLGQNEYEQYF.

The chain couples TRBV29-1 to TRBJ2-3; 7 bases agree with TRBD2. CDR3 length equals 15 residues. V lost 0 bases and J lost 4; bases outside the gene matches: 7. Germline CDR1 and CDR2: SQVTM and ANQGSEA. The CDR3 DNA follows: TGCAGCGTTGAAGACTCGCTAGCGGTCGCAGATACGCAGTATTTT. Its translation: CSVEDSLAVADTQYF.

The chain has TRBV20-1 and TRBJ1-5, with 11 positions matching TRBD1. Losses at the gene ends were 5 bases for V and 2 bases for J; bases not matched to a gene: 8. There are 16 residues in the CDR3. CDR1 is DFQATT and CDR2 is SNEGSKA in the germline V gene (reference sequence). CDR3 region: CSAQDRGQGGNQPQHF. CDR3 nucleotide sequence: TGCAGTGCTCAGGACAGGGGGCAAGGGGGCAATCAGCCCCAGCATTTT.

The gene calls are TRBV24-1 and TRBJ2-7, with TRBD1 as a possible D gene (6 bases). The CDR3 sequence is 14 residues long. In germline, CDR1 is KGHDR, CDR2 SFDVKD. V was shortened by 3 bases and J by 0 bases, with 8 bases between the two germline ends. The CDR3 is CATSDGQSSYEQYF. CDR3 coding DNA: TGTGCCACCAGTGATGGACAGAGCTCCTACGAGCAGTACTTC.